What follows describes a single T cell receptor beta chain. Its target is not known. The data belong to a study of cytomegalovirus exposure and HLA in healthy donors. Germline-derived CDR1 and CDR2 are SGHAT and FQNNGV. The J segment lost 7 bases and the V segment lost 3 bases, leaving 7 bases of the junction unmatched. The CDR3 covers 15 residues. The PCR used 60 Vbeta and 13 Jbeta primers. Method: immunoSEQ multiplex PCR; TCRdb's copy keeps in-frame clones and lacks some. The sample carries around 120,000 clones, 74% recorded once. Study-level points and caveats: What TCR beta sequences reportedly achieved was accurate prediction of HLA-A and HLA-B alleles in most subjects. A later analysis by the authors found several of the most significant clusters apparently linked to common viral pathogens.

The source is a man aged 45-65 years in good health and CMV-seropositive. The V call is TRBV11-2, the J call TRBJ2-1; 9 positions agree with TRBD1. The sample consisted of PBMCs. CDR3 in DNA: TGTGCCAGCAGCTTGAACAGGGGGCCATGGAATGAGCAGTTCTTC. It specifies CASSLNRGPWNEQFF.